This TCR beta chain was obtained from a study of T cell repertoires in cytomegalovirus infection. Study at large: It was the public TCR beta signatures that indicated both CMV infection and matching HLA type. Findings and caveats of the study: HLA-C-restricted CMV clonotypes gave the most frequent clonotype in two of eight donors. Of the TCR beta families, the public ones yielded a cumulative frequency that identified carriers of CMV plus the relevant HLA.

This clonotype turned up a few times. Its antigen is unknown. Germline loops: CDR1 KGHDR, CDR2 SFDVKD. This CDR3 comprises 18 residues. The trim removed 1 base at V and 6 bases at J, leaving 8 bases unmatched. MiXCR was run by TCRdb on the reads, yielding one entry per CDR3 protein. Of around 490,000 distinct CDR3 sequences listed, 26% are singletons. The sequence derives from a human donor in good health (CMV status not recorded). Some clones in this sample may be carry-over from other donors' samples. Sequenced material: PBMCs. V and J are TRBV24-1 and TRBJ2-1, with TRBD2 identical over 13 bases. The CDR3 protein is CATSDFRRTSGSPNEQFF. DNA for the CDR3: TGTGCCACCAGTGATTTTCGGAGGACTAGCGGGAGCCCCAATGAGCAGTTCTTC.